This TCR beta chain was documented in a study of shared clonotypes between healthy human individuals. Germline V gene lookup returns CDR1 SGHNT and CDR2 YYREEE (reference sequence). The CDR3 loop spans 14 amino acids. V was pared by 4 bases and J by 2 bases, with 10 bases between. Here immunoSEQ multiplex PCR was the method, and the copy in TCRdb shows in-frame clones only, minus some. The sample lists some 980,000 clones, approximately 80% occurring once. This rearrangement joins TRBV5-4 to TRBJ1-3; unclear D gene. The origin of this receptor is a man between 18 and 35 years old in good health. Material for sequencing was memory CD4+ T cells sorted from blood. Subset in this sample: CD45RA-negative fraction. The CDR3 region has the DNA TGTGCCAGCAGCCCCGGATCCCCTGGAAACACCATATATTTT. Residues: CASSPGSPGNTIYF.